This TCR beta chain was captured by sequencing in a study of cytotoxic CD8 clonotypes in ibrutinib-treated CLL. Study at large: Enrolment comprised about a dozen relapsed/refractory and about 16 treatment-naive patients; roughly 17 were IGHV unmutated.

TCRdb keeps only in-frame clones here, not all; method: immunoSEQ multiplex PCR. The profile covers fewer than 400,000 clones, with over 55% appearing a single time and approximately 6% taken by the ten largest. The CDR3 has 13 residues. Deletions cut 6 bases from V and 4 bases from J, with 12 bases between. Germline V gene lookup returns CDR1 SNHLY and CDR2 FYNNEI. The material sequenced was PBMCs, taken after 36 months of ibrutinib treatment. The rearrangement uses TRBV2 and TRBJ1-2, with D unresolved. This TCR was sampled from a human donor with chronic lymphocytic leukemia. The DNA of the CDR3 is TGTGCCAGCAGGAGAGGTGGGTCCTATGGCTACACCTTC. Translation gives CASRRGGSYGYTF. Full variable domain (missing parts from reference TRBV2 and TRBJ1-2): EPEVTQTPSHQVTQMGQEVILRCVPISNHLYFYWYRQILGQKVEFLVSFYNNEISEKSEIFDDQFSVERPDGSNFTLKIRSTKLEDSAMYFCASRRGGSYGYTFGSGTRLTVV.